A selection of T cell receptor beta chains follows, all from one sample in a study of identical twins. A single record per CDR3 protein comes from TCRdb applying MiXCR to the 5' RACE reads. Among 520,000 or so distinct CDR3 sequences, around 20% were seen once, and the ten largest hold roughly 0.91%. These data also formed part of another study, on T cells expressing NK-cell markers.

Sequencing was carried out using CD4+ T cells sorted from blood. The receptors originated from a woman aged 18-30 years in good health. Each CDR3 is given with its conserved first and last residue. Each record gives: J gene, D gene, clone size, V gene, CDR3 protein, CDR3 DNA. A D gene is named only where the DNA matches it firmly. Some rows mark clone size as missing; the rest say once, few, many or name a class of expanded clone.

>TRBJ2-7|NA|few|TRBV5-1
CASSKSSRYEQYF
TGCGCCAGCAGTAAGAGTTCCCGCTACGAGCAGTACTTC
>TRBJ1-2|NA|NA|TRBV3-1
CASSQGELTHGYTF
TGTGCCAGCAGCCAGGGAGAGTTAACGCATGGCTACACCTTC
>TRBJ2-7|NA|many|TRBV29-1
CSVTQQGLNEQYF
TGCAGCGTGACGCAACAGGGCTTGAACGAGCAGTACTTC
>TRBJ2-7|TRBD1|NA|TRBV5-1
CASSAGQGVNEQYF
TGCGCCAGCAGCGCGGGACAGGGGGTCAACGAGCAGTACTTC
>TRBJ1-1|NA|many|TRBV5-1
CASSLEIRQNTEAFF
TGCGCCAGCAGCTTGGAAATCCGGCAGAACACTGAAGCTTTCTTT
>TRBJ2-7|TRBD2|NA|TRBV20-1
CSGAGGEGGDEQYF
TGCAGTGGAGCGGGAGGAGAGGGGGGAGACGAGCAGTACTTC
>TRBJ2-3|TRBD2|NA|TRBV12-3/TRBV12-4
CASSARTSGWYSADTQYF
TGTGCCAGCAGTGCTCGGACTAGTGGTTGGTACTCGGCAGATACGCAGTATTTT
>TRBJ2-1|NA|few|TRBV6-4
CASSETSYNEQFF
TGTGCCAGCAGTGAGACTAGCTACAATGAGCAGTTCTTC
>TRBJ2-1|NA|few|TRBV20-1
CSAYDREGYNEQFF
TGCAGTGCCTACGATCGCGAGGGGTACAATGAGCAGTTCTTC
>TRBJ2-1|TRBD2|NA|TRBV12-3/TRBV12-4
CASSFIAGGINEQFF
TGTGCCAGCAGTTTCATAGCGGGGGGGATCAATGAGCAGTTCTTC
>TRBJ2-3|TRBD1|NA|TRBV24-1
CATSDRQGQTDTQYF
TGTGCCACCAGTGATCGACAGGGACAAACAGATACGCAGTATTTT
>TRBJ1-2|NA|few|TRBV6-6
CASSYVGAYGYTF
TGTGCCAGCAGTTACGTAGGGGCCTATGGCTACACCTTC
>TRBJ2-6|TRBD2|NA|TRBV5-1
CASSPSGSSGANVLTF
TGCGCCAGCAGCCCTAGCGGGAGCTCTGGGGCCAACGTCCTGACTTTC
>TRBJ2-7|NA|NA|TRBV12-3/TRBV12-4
CASSSPPASYEQYF
TGTGCCAGCAGTTCCCCACCAGCGTCCTACGAGCAGTACTTC
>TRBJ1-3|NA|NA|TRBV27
CASSSERAGNTIYF
TGTGCCAGCAGTTCAGAAAGAGCGGGAAACACCATATATTTT
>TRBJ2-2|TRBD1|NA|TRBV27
CASRGQGRTGELFF
TGTGCCAGCAGAGGACAGGGGCGCACCGGGGAGCTGTTTTTT
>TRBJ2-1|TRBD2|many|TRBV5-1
CASSLTRLAASYNEQFF
TGCGCCAGCAGCTTGACCCGACTAGCTGCCTCCTACAATGAGCAGTTCTTC
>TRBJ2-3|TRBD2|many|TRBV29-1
CSVSPRGRGGTQYF
TGCAGCGTCTCACCCCGGGGCCGGGGGGGGACGCAGTATTTT
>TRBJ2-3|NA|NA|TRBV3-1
CASSHRQGTDTQYF
TGTGCCAGCAGCCATCGGCAGGGCACAGATACGCAGTATTTT
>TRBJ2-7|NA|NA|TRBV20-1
CSARPPGISYEQYF
TGCAGTGCTAGACCTCCCGGGATTTCCTACGAGCAGTACTTC
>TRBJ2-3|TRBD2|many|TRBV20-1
CSASGTSGGEDTQYF
TGCAGTGCATCCGGGACTAGCGGGGGGGAGGATACGCAGTATTTT
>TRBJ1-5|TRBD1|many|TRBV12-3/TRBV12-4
CASSAGQGQPQHF
TGTGCCAGCAGTGCAGGACAGGGTCAGCCCCAGCATTTT
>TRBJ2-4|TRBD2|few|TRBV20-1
CSAGGRERNIQYF
TGCAGTGCGGGGGGGAGGGAAAGAAACATTCAGTACTTC
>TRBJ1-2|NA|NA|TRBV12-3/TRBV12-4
CASSNRPHRGYTF
TGTGCCAGCAGTAACAGACCCCATAGGGGGTACACCTTC
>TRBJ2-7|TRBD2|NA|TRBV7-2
CASSLDRVAGYEQYF
TGTGCCAGCAGCTTAGATAGGGTAGCGGGCTACGAGCAGTACTTC
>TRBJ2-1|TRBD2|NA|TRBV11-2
CASSSGGRGFASGSYNEQFF
TGTGCCAGCAGCTCCGGGGGGAGGGGGTTTGCTAGCGGGAGCTACAATGAGCAGTTCTTC
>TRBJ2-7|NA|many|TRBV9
CASSVGQAEGYEQYF
TGTGCCAGCAGCGTAGGACAGGCGGAGGGCTACGAGCAGTACTTC
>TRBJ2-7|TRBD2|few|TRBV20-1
CSAMPSGRVYEQYF
TGCAGTGCTATGCCTAGCGGGAGAGTATACGAGCAGTACTTC
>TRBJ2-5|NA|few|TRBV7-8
CASSLVISGNQETQYF
TGTGCCAGCAGCTTAGTCATTAGCGGAAACCAAGAGACCCAGTACTTC
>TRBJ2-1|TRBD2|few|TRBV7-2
CASTFRAGSSYNEQFF
TGTGCCAGCACCTTCCGAGCGGGGAGCTCCTACAATGAGCAGTTCTTC
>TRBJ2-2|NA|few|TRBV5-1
CASSLRNTGELFF
TGCGCCAGCAGCTTACGGAACACCGGGGAGCTGTTTTTT
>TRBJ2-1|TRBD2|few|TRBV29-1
CSGQPAGGPREQFF
TGCAGCGGCCAGCCAGCGGGGGGGCCGCGGGAGCAGTTCTTC
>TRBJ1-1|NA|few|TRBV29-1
CSVESVGGSWLLNTEAFF
TGCAGCGTTGAATCCGTAGGGGGATCGTGGCTCCTGAACACTGAAGCTTTCTTT
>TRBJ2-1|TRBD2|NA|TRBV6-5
CASSYSLAGGPHEQFF
TGTGCCAGCAGTTACTCGCTAGCGGGAGGGCCCCATGAGCAGTTCTTC
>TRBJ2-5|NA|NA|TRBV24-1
CATSDGGQETQYF
TGTGCCACCAGTGATGGGGGGCAAGAGACCCAGTACTTC
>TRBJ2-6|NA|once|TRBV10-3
CTISKGRSWGSGANVLTF
TGTACCATCAGTAAAGGACGGTCGTGGGGCTCTGGGGCCAACGTCCTGACTTTC
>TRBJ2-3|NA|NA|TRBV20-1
CSAQRGPSTDTQYF
TGCAGTGCTCAACGGGGGCCTTCCACAGATACGCAGTATTTT
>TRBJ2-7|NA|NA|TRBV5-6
CASSLPETTSYEQYF
TGTGCCAGCAGCTTGCCCGAGACTACCTCCTACGAGCAGTACTTC
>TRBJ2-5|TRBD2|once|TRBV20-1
CSALRLAGKETQYF
TGCAGTGCTCTCCGACTAGCGGGAAAAGAGACCCAGTACTTC
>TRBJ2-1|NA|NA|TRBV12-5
CASGFPIEQFF
TGTGCTAGTGGCTTCCCCATAGAGCAGTTCTTC
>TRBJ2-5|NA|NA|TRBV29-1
CSTADGEETQYF
TGCAGCACCGCGGACGGGGAAGAGACCCAGTACTTC
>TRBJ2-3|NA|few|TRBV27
CASSFGNGPDTQYF
TGTGCCAGCAGTTTCGGGAATGGGCCAGATACGCAGTATTTT